This T cell receptor beta chain came from a study of blood T cells in healthy people across ages. Through a sample-barcoded 5' primer and a J-beta primer mix, a second PCR was run for about 7 to 12 cycles. Using its own MiXCR run on the 5' RACE reads, TCRdb lists one record per CDR3 protein. This sample has 380,000 or so distinct CDR3 sequences, with about 49% found just once. There are 15 residues in the CDR3. Looked up from germline, CDR1 is SQVTM and CDR2 is ANQGSEA. V was pared by 6 bases and J by 5 bases, with 8 bases of the junction left unmatched. The clonotype comes from a man aged 60 to 75 in good health. The V and J genes are TRBV29-1 and TRBJ2-2, with TRBD1 matching 11 bases. The source material was blood. CDR3 in DNA: TGCAGCGTAACCGGGACAGGGGGTCGGACCGGGGAGCTGTTTTTT. It specifies CSVTGTGGRTGELFF.